This TCR beta chain originates from a study of cytomegalovirus exposure and HLA in healthy donors. In the study overall: A later analysis reported the 120 or so validation repertoires used the same platform as the 550 to 700 first-cohort repertoires.

On this clone itself: Its antigen is currently unknown.

Per germline, CDR1 KGHSH and CDR2 LQKENI. Trimming took 5 bases from V and 1 from J; bases not matched to a gene: 8. This CDR3 has 16 amino acids. Sequencing used immunoSEQ multiplex PCR; TCRdb keeps in-frame clones, though not all of them. The sample has 200,000 to 250,000 clones, approximately 87% seen once. The study's findings and limits: Across donors, most TCRs were seen rarely, yet some public ones were widespread.

Input material: PBMCs. The sequence was collected from a woman younger than 30 in good health and CMV-seronegative. The chain carries TRBV18 and TRBJ2-1, with 7 bases lining up with TRBD2. The CDR3 sequence is CASSSPGLQSYNEQFF. The CDR3 DNA is TGTGCCAGCTCATCCCCGGGACTACAATCCTACAATGAGCAGTTCTTC.